This TCR beta chain is drawn from a study of blood T cells in healthy people across ages (dated by TCRdb to between 2014 and 2016). Turning to the overall study: In model experiments, template switching captured roughly one uniquely barcoded TCR beta cDNA molecule for every two T cells. To avoid experimental bias, donors of different ages were distributed randomly across sequencing lanes. Donors were grouped into four age groups: young (average 16 years), middle-aged (about 38), aged (62) and long-lived (less than 85). The study measured age-related changes in TCR beta repertoire diversity using deep sequencing normalized with unique cDNA molecular identifiers. For two donors (one aged 18 to 29 and one aged 80 or older), the study analyzed two additional independent replicas of 1 million unique cDNA reads from the same blood draw.

Results and caveats for the whole study, not just this receptor: The CMV infection status of donors was not known, potentially confounding age-related changes in expanded clonotypes. Estimates of total diversity based on one million sequenced T cells were regarded as lower bounds and as underestimates. Observed TCR beta diversity correlated strongly with the percentage of naive T cells measured by flow cytometry. Bulk unsorted PBMC profiling prevented conclusive comparison of naive and antigen-experienced compartments. Observed TCR beta diversity per million T cells fell roughly linearly with age, and a significant reduction was already apparent by age about 38. Compared with the aged group, the long-lived group had more naive CD4+ T cells, fewer expanded clones and increased TCR diversity, a pattern suggesting age selection.

The CDR3 covers 16 residues, taking in both the cysteine and the phenylalanine. Solely the CDR3 DNA is kept, with 48 bases framed from the first base. CDR1 and CDR2, looked up from the germline V gene, are SGHTA and FQGTGA. V is cut back by 1 base and J by 7 bases, with 5 bases in the junction unmatched. The donors were some 36 Caucasian individuals from Russia, aged roughly 6 to 90 years, who were systemically healthy. Each donor gave ten milliliters of peripheral blood, collected into EDTA-treated Vacutainer tubes. Ficoll-Paque density-gradient centrifugation was used to isolate PBMCs, with at least 6.5 million per sample. Total RNA, at least 5 micrograms per sample, was extracted from PBMCs with Trizol reagent. Naive CD45RAhigh/CD27high T cell percentages were measured by flow cytometry on a PBMC aliquot from every donor. With regard to this clonotype: This receptor's antigen is unknown. The input lacks base qualities; no much larger clone sits a single base away.

The library was produced with 5' RACE. Sequenced using an Illumina HiSeq 2500. The second PCR ran for roughly 7 to 11 cycles and used a J-beta primer mix along with a sample-barcoded 5' primer. A template-switch 5' adaptor carrying 12 random nucleotides introduced a unique molecular identifier onto each TCR beta cDNA molecule. Each sample yielded at least 3 million CDR3-containing paired-end reads. First-strand cDNA synthesis was performed from all RNA using the Mint cDNA synthesis kit, with priming by a TRBC-specific oligonucleotide. Following uracil-DNA glycosylase treatment, a first 18-cycle PCR with universal primers M1SS and BC2_uni_R was performed on all cDNA. On the study's bioinformatics: For normalization, 1 million high-quality reads were randomly selected from each sample, with every read carrying a distinct molecular identifier. Reads with shared molecular identifiers were discarded instead of being binned into consensus sequences. CDR3 identification, clonotype clustering and error correction used MiTCR with a Q25 quality threshold and the strictest error-elimination algorithm. A nonparametric unseen species model with Euler transformation was used to estimate a lower bound on total TCR beta diversity. Clones were called with MiXCR by TCRdb after fastp trimmed the public reads at Q25, and only in-frame beta chains were retained. Each entry is one CDR3 protein sequence, shown with its most common DNA and genes. Clone size and V and J calls follow TCRdb, not the original study. For this sample the table gives over 950,000 distinct CDR3 sequences, of which about 53% were detected only once. The ten largest clones represent around 21% of the sample.

Input material: blood. The sequence links TRBV7-3 to TRBJ2-1, with 12 middle bases fitting TRBD2. This TCR was sampled from a woman aged 55-69 years in good health. The CDR3 sequence is CASSLMLAGGENEQFF. The DNA sequence follows: TGTGCCAGCAGCTTAATGCTAGCGGGGGGGGAAAATGAGCAGTTCTTC.